Sequencing of this TCR beta chain was carried out in a study of regulatory T cells in long-lasting Graves disease. This clonotype was found many times. Its antigen remains unidentified. The study's findings and limits: Public clonotype sharing was higher in persistent than newly diagnosed patients.

Relying on iRepertoire HTBI primers and Arm-PCR of CDR3 regions, the team built TCR beta libraries. TCRdb re-called the multiplex PCR reads with MiXCR, one entry per CDR3 protein. Counted here are more than 400,000 distinct CDR3 sequences, about 17% occurring once; the ten biggest clones make up about 12%. This sample's time point: newly diagnosed GD, antithyroid drugs for less than 3 months. PBMCs were the source of the RNA used for TCR sequencing. CDR1 DFQATT and CDR2 SNEGSKA come from the germline V gene (reference sequence). J was trimmed by 4 bases and V by 2 bases; bases with no gene match: 1. The CDR3 is 14 residues long. This same sample was also taken into another study, of T cells in Graves' hyperthyroidism and ophthalmopathy.

This chain connects TRBV20-1 to TRBJ2-3, with 12 bases identical to TRBD2. The sequencing here drew on peripheral blood mononuclear cells (PBMCs), taken at new diagnosis, from a patient treated with antithyroid drugs. The source of this sequence is a middle-aged man with Graves disease. The DNA of the CDR3 is TGCAGTGCTAGACTAGCGGGAGGGGCAGATACGCAGTATTTT. It translates to CSARLAGGADTQYF.